The clone carrying this TCR beta chain was picked up one time. This specimen comes from a study of blood T cell repertoires in COVID-19. V lost 0 bases and J 6 bases, leaving 9 bases between the germline ends. The CDR3 is made up of 14 amino acids. Germline CDR1 reads SEHNR; CDR2 reads FQNEAQ (reference sequence). Per the authors' pipeline: The authors estimated nucleated cell counts from reference gene primer amplification. Profiled with immunoSEQ multiplex PCR; TCRdb holds only in-frame clones, not every one. The DNA gave D and trimming, while V, J and clone size come from that table. The table has approximately 3,000 clones, just over 90% seen once; the top ten hold around 1.6%.

The sequenced material came from peripheral blood. The TCR comes from a human donor in a cohort sampled during active COVID-19. The chain has TRBV7-9 and TRBJ1-5, with a possible D match to TRBD1 (6 bases). CDR3 in DNA: TGTGCCAGCAGCTTAGCAGGGGGTGGTCAGCCCCAGCATTTT. Its translation is CASSLAGGGQPQHF.